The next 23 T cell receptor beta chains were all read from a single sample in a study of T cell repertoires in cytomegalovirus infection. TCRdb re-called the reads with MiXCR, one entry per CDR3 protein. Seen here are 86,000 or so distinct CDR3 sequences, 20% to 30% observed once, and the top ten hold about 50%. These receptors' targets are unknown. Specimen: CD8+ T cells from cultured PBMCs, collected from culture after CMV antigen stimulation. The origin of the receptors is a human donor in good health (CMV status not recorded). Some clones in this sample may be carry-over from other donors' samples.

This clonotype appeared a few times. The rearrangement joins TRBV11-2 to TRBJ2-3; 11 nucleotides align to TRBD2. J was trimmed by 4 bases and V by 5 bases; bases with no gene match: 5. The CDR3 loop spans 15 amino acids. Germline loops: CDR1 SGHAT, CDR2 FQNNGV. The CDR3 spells CASSPGTSGPDTQYF. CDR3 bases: TGTGCCAGCAGCCCCGGGACTAGCGGCCCAGATACGCAGTATTTT. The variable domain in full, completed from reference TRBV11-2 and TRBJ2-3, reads EAGVAQSPRYKIIEKRQSVAFWCNPISGHATLYWYQQILGQGPKLLIQFQNNGVVDDSQLPKDRFSAERLKGVDSTLKIQPAKLEDSAVYLCASSPGTSGPDTQYFGPGTRLTVL.

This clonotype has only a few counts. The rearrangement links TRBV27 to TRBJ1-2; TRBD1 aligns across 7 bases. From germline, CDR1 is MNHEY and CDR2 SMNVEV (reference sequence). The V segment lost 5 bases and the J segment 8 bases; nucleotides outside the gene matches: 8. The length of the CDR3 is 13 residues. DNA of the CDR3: TGTGCCAGCAGTCCTCGGGGACAGCCGGGCTACACCTTC. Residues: CASSPRGQPGYTF.

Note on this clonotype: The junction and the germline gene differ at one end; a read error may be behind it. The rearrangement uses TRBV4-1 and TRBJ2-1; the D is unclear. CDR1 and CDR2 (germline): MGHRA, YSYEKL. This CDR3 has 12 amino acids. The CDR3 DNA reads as TGCGCCAGCAGCCAAGATGGGATAGCCCCCCTCTTC. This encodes CASSQDGIAPLF.

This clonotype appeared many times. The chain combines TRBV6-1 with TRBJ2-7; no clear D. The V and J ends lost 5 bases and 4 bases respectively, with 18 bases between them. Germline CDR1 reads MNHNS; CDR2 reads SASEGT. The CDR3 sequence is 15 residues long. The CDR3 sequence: CASSSAGTRLYEQYF. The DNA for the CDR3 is TGTGCCAGCAGTTCAGCAGGTACACGTCTATACGAGCAGTACTTC.

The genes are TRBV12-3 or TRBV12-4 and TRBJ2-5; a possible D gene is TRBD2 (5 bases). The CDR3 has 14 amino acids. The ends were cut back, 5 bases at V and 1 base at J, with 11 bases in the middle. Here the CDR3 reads CASSPLSAQETQYF. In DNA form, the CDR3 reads TGTGCCAGCAGTCCCCTTAGCGCCCAAGAGACCCAGTACTTC.

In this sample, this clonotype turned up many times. The CDR3 loop reads CASSHPWTGGDIRNQPQHF. The CDR3 coding sequence is TGTGCCAGCAGCCATCCCTGGACAGGGGGAGATATTCGCAATCAGCCCCAGCATTTT. The chain employs TRBV4-2 and TRBJ1-5, with TRBD1 matching 10 bases. The CDR3 has 19 amino acids. J lost 2 bases, V lost 3 bases, and 13 bases had no gene match. The germline V gene has CDR1 LGHNA and CDR2 YNFKEQ.

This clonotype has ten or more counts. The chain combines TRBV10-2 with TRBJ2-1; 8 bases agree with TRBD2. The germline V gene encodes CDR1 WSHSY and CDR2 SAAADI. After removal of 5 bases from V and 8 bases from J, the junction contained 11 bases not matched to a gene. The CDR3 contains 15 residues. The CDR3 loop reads CASSLLAAALDEQFF. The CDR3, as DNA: TGCGCCAGCAGTTTACTAGCGGCAGCGCTGGATGAGCAGTTCTTC.

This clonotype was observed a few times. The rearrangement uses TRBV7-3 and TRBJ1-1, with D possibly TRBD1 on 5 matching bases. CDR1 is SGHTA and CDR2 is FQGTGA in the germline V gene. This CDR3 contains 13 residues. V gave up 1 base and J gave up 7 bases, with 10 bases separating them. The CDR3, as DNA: TGTGCCAGCAGCTTAAACGGGGACGTTGAAGCTTTCTTT. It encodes CASSLNGDVEAFF.

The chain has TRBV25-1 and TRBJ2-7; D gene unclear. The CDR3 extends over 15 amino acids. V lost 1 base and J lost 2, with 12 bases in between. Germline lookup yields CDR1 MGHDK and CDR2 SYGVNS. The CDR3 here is CASSESDPGAYEQYF. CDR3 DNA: TGTGCCAGCAGTGAATCAGACCCGGGCGCCTACGAGCAGTACTTC.

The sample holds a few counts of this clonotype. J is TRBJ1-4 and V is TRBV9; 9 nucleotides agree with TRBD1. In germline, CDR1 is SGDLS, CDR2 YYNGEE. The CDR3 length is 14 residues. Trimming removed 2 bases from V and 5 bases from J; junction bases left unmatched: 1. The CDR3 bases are TGTGCCAGCAGCGTGACAGGGGGAAATGAAAAACTGTTTTTT. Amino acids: CASSVTGGNEKLFF.

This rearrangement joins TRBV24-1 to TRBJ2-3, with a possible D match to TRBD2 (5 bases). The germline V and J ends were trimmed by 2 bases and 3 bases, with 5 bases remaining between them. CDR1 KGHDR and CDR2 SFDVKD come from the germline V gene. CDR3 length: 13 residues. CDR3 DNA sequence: TGTGCCACCAGTGATTGGACTACAGATACGCAGTATTTT. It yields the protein CATSDWTTDTQYF.

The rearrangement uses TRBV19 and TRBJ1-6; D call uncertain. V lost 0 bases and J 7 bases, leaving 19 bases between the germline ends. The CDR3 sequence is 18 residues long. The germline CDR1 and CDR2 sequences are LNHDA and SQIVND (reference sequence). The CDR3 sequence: CASSIEHSLRRLNSPLHF. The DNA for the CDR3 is TGTGCCAGTAGTATAGAGCACTCGCTCAGGAGGCTAAATTCACCCCTCCACTTT.

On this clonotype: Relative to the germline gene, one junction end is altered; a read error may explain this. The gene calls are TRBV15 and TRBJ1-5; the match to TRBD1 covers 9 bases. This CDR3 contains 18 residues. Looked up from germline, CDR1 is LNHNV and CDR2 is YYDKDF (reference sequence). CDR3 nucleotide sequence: TGTGTCACCAGCAGAGGTGGGACAGGGAATCTGGGCAATCAGCCCCAGCATTTT. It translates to CVTSRGGTGNLGNQPQHF.

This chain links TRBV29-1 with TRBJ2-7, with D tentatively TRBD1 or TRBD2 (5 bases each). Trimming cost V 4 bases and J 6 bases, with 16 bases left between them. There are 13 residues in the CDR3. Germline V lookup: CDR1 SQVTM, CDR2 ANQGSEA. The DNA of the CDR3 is TGCAGCGTTGGGCGATTCGGGACGCTCGAGCAGTACTTC. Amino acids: CSVGRFGTLEQYF.

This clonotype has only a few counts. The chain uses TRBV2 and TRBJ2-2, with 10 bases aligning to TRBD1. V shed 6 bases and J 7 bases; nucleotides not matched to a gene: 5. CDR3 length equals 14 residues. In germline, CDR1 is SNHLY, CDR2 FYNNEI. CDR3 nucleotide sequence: TGTGCCAGCAGGAGACAGGGGGCGAACGGGGAGCTGTTTTTT. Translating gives CASRRQGANGELFF. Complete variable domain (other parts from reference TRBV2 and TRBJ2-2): EPEVTQTPSHQVTQMGQEVILRCVPISNHLYFYWYRQILGQKVEFLVSFYNNEISEKSEIFDDQFSVERPDGSNFTLKIRSTKLEDSAMYFCASRRQGANGELFFGEGSRLTVL.

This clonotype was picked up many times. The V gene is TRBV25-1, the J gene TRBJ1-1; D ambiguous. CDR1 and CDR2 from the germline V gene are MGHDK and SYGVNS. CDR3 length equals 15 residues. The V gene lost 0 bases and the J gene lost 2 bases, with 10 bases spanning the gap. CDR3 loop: CASSEYRVGNTEAFF. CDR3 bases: TGTGCCAGCAGTGAATATAGGGTGGGAAACACTGAAGCTTTCTTT.

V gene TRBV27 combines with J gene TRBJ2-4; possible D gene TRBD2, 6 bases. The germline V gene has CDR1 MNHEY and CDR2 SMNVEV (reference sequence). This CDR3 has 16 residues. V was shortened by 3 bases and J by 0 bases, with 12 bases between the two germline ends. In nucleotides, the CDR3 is TGTGCCAGCAGTTTTCCAGGACTACTAGCCAAAAACATTCAGTACTTC. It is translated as CASSFPGLLAKNIQYF.

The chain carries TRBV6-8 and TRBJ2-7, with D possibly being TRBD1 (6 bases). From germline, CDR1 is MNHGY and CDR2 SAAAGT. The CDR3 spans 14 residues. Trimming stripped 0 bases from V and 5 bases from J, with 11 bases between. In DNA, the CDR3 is TGTGCCAGCAGTTACTCGACAGGTTTCAACGAGCAGTACTTC. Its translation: CASSYSTGFNEQYF.

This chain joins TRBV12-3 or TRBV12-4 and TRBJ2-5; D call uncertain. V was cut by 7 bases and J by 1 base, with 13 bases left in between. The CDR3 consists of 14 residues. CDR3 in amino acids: CASTQLPSQETQYF. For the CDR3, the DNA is TGTGCCAGCACGCAACTCCCAAGCCAAGAGACCCAGTACTTC.

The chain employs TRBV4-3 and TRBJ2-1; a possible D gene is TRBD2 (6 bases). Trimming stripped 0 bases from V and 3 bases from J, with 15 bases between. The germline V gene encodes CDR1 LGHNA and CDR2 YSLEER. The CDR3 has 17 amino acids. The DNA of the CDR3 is TGCGCCAGCAGCCAAGATAGGGAGGCTAGCAGCTACAATGAGCAGTTCTTC. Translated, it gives CASSQDREASSYNEQFF.

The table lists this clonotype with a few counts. CDR3 sequence: CASSQDRGLVETQYF. As DNA, the CDR3 is TGTGCCAGTAGCCAGGACAGGGGACTGGTGGAGACCCAGTACTTC. The chain recombines TRBV19 with TRBJ2-5, with TRBD1 matching over 9 bases. J gave up 5 bases and V 6 bases, and 10 bases lay outside the gene matches. The CDR3 is 15 amino acids. Germline values: CDR1 LNHDA, CDR2 SQIVND (reference sequence).

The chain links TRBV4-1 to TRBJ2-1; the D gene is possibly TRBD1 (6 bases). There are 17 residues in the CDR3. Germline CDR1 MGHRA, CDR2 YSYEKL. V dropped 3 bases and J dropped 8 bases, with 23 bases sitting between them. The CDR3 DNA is TGCGCCAGCAGCCACCCTAGATCAGGGGACCACCCGGATGAGCAGTTCTTC. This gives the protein CASSHPRSGDHPDEQFF.

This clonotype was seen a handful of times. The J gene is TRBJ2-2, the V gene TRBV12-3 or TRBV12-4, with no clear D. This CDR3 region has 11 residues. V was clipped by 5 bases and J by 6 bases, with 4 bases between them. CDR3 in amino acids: CASSKAGELFF. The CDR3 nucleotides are TGTGCCAGCAGTAAGGCCGGGGAGCTGTTTTTT.